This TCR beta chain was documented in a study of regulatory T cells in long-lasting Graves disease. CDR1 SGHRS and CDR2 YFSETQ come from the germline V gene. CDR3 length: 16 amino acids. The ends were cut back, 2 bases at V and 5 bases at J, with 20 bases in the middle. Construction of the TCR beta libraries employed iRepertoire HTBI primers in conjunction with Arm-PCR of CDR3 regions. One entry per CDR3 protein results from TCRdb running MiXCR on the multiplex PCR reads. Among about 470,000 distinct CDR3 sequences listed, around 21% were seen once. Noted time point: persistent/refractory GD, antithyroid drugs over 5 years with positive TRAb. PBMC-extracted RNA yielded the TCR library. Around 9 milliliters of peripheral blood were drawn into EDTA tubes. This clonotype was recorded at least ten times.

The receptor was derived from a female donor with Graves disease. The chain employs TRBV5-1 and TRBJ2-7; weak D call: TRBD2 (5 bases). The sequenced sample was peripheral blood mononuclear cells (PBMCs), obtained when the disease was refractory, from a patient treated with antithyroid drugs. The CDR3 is CASSFTDPGIVHEQYF. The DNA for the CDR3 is TGCGCCAGCAGCTTTACGGACCCCGGGATCGTCCACGAGCAGTACTTC.